This T cell receptor beta chain was observed in a study of shared clonotypes between healthy human individuals (TCRdb year 2020). For context, the study as a whole: The cohort comprised a couple of women and a few men aged 18 to 49 years. Per donor, three plates each were used for CD4 naive and CD4 memory, two for CD8 naive, and one for CD8 memory. To estimate repertoire size and how much clonotypes are shared between individuals, the study performed deep sequencing of blood TCR repertoires from about five healthy adults. To increase sequencing depth and limit assay-specific biases, TCR repertoire library preparation and sequencing were carried out by different laboratories using diverse techniques. Leukapheresis yielded between about 0.94 and 9.5 billion PBMCs per donor. The paper's findings and limits, for the study overall: Sampling was limited to blood, and TCR repertoires in tissue likely differ from TCR repertoires in blood. When four donors were compared, the shared fraction of clonotypes was roughly 5% for naive CD4, 3.5% to 4% for naive CD8, 2.3% for memory CD4, and 0.4% for memory CD8. Pairwise subsampling led to the expectation that sequencing depth would affect the degree of clonotype sharing among donors. The genetic and exposure-history diversity represented was limited by the small number of donors. Higher generation probabilities were observed for clonotypes shared by all four sorted-subset donors than for non-shared clonotypes. Rarefaction of sorted-subset datasets indicated incomplete sequencing despite the large sequencing depth. Estimated clonotype richness was generally larger for naive than for memory subsets.

Using the deep immunoSEQ assay, multiplex PCR amplified TCR CDR3 regions from genomic DNA. Extracted genomic DNA from each cell subset was spread evenly across all wells of several immunoSEQ 96-well plates, with each plate serving as a replicate. For sorted subsets, each replicate PCR was loaded with roughly 0.2 ug genomic DNA, equivalent to 30,000 or so T cell genomes. The purified libraries were quantified using a Qubit 3.0 fluorometer, sized with a Bioanalyzer 2100, and then quantified again using the KAPA Library Quantification kit. A separate single-read 150-cycle Illumina NextSeq 550 flow cell was used to sequence each immunoSEQ 96-well plate. The published analysis was carried out like this. Because only junctional sequences without quality scores were contained in the immunoSEQ output, filtering matching that applied to full-length reads could not be performed. Sequences were annotated with PyIR, a Python wrapper for IgBLAST v1.9, using IMGT germline references to assign V/J genes and CDR3. Any read was removed if the V/J assignment was weak (E-value above 1e-6), the CDR3 was missing, or the read contained stop codons, out-of-frame junctions, or ambiguous translated residues. V3J clonotypes were defined as sequences sharing the same inferred V gene, J gene, and CDR3 amino acid sequence. Percentage overlap between repertoires was calculated by dividing the number of shared unique clonotypes by the size of the smaller repertoire. Richness of each repertoire was evaluated using RTK rarefaction, the Chao1 estimator, and Recon v2.1 estimates of unobserved clonotypes. Generation probabilities were computed with OLGA for all TCRbeta clonotypes obtained by the gDNA method from a few donors. This immuneACCESS table, as held by TCRdb, lists in-frame sequences with V and J called but not all clones. Of the missing ones, under half trace to an unresolved V gene in checked studies; the others have no known cause. That table gives V, J and clone size, and the DNA gave D and trimming. The sample contains approximately 1.4 million clones, 95% to 99% of them found a single time. The ten largest clonotypes hold about 0.45% of the sample.

Donors were healthy HIV-negative adults with no recently reported acute infections or vaccinations. Every donor was a Caucasian adult residing in Nashville, Tennessee, USA. CD4+ T cells were enriched by magnetic negative selection, after which naive cells were positively selected on CD45RA and the negative fraction was taken as the memory subset. After blood collection by leukapheresis, PBMCs were isolated using Ficoll-Histopaque density gradient centrifugation and then cryopreserved in the vapor phase of liquid nitrogen. Analytical flow cytometry was used to check the purity and quantity of every magnetically sorted T cell population. Each sorted fraction had its genomic DNA isolated and then quantified by UV absorbance on a Nanodrop 2000c. Worth noting for this clone: Its recognized antigen is unknown. No qualities accompany the bases; no much larger clone lies one base away.

The germline V gene sets CDR1 to SGHVS and CDR2 to FQNEAQ. V is pared back by 2 bases and J by 15 bases, with 17 bases lying between the germline termini. The CDR3 runs 13 amino acids, cysteine and phenylalanine included. Only the CDR3 region is kept as DNA, spanning 39 bases read in frame from base 1. The source is a man aged 25 to 45 in good health. The sequencing sample was made of naive CD4+ T cells sorted from blood. According to the study, the label for this sample's cell subset or site signals: CD45RA+ positively selected. Rearrangement joined TRBV7-8 to TRBJ2-1, and TRBD2 may be the D gene, going by 5 matching bases. Here the CDR3 is given as CASSLTPLASRFF. The DNA sequence is TGTGCCAGCAGCTTAACCCCGCTAGCATCGCGGTTCTTC.